Listed here is a single TCR beta chain. Profiled with immunoSEQ multiplex PCR; TCRdb holds only in-frame clones, not every one. The table lists roughly 250,000 clones, about 89% of them singletons. This specimen comes from a study of blood T cell repertoires in COVID-19. Across the whole study: Samples representing acute and convalescent COVID-19 were sourced from the United States, Italy and Spain.

Donors of Cohort 3 who recovered were those that had two negative PCRs, clearance, or symptom resolution. V shed 4 bases and J shed 5 bases, with 13 bases lying between them. Germline CDR1 is SGHNT and CDR2 is YYREEE (reference sequence). The CDR3 runs to 13 residues. The source of this sequence is a woman between 18 and 30 years old who had recovered from COVID-19. V gene TRBV5-4 combines with J gene TRBJ2-7, with a weak D call TRBD2 (6 bases). Sequenced material: PBMCs or T cells enriched from blood (not recorded which). The CDR3 here is CASSPDPGDEQYF. In DNA, the CDR3 is TGTGCCAGCAGCCCAGATCCGGGGGACGAGCAGTACTTC.